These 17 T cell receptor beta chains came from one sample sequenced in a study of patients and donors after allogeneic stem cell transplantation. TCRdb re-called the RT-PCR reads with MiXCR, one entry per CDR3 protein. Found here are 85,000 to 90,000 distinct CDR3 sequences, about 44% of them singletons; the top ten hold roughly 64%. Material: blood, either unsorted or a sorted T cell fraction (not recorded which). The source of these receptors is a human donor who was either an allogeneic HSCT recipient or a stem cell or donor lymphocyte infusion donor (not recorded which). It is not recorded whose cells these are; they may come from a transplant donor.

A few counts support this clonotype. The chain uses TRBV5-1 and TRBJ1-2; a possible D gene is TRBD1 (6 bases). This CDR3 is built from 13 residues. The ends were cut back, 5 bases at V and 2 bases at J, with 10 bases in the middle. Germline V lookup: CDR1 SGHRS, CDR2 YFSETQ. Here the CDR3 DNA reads TGCGCCAGCAGGGACAGCGCAAACTATGGCTACACCTTC. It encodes CASRDSANYGYTF.

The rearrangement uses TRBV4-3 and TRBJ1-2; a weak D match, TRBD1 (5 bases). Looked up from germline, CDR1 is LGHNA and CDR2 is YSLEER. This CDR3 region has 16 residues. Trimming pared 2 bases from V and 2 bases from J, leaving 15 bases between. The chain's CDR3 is CASSQPGDRRNYGYTF. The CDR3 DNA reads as TGCGCCAGCAGCCAACCAGGAGACAGACGAAACTATGGCTACACCTTC.

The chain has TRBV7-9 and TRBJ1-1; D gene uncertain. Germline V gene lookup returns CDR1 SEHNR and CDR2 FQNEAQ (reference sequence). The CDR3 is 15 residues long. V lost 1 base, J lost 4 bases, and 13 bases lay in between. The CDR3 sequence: CASSLGRAVFTEAFF. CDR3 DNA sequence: TGTGCCAGCAGCTTAGGGAGGGCGGTTTTCACTGAAGCTTTCTTT.

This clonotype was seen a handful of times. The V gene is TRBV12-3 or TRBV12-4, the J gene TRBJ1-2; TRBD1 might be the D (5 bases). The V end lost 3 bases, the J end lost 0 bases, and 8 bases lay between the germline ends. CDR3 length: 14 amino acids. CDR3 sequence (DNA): TGTGCCAGCAGTTTGAGACAGCCTAACTATGGCTACACCTTC. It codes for CASSLRQPNYGYTF.

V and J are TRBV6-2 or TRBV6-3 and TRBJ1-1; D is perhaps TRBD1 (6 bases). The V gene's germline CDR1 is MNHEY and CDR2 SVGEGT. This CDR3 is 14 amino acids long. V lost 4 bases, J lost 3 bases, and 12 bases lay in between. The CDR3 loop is CASSLQGRDTEAFF. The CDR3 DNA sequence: TGTGCCAGCAGTTTACAGGGAAGGGACACTGAAGCTTTCTTT.

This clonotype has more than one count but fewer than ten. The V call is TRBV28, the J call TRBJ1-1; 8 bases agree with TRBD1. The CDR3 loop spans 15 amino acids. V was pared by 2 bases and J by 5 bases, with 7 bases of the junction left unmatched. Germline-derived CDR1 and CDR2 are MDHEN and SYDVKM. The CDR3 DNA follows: TGTGCCAGCAGTTTACCCGCAGGGGGCAGGACTGAAGCTTTCTTT. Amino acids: CASSLPAGGRTEAFF. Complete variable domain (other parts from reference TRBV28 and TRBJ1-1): DVKVTQSSRYLVKRTGEKVFLECVQDMDHENMFWYRQDPGLGLRLIYFSYDVKMKEKGDIPEGYSVSREKKERFSLILESASTNQTSMYLCASSLPAGGRTEAFFGQGTRLTVV.

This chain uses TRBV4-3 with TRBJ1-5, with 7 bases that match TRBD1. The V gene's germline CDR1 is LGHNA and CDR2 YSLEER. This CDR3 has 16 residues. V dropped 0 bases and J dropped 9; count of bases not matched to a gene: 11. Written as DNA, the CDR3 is TGCGCCAGCAGCCAAGAAATCCAACAGGGGTTGGCGCCCCAGCATTTT. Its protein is CASSQEIQQGLAPQHF.

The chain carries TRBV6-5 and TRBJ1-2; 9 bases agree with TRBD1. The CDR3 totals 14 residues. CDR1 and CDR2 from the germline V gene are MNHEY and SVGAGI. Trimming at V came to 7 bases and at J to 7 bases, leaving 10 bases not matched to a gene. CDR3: CASTPQGAYGGYTF. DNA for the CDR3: TGTGCCAGCACCCCACAGGGGGCTTATGGTGGCTACACCTTC.

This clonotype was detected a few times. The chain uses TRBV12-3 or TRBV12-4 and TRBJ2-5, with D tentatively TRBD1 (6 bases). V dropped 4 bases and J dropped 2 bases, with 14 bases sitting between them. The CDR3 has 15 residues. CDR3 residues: CASSSGDIRQETQYF. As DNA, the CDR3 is TGTGCCAGCAGTTCCGGGGACATTCGGCAAGAGACCCAGTACTTC.

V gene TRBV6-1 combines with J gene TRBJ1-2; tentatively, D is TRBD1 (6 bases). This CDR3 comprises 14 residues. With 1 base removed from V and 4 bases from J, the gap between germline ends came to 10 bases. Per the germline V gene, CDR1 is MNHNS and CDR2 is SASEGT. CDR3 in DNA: TGTGCCAGCAGTGAAGTAAGGGGGTCCTATGGCTACACCTTC. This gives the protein CASSEVRGSYGYTF.

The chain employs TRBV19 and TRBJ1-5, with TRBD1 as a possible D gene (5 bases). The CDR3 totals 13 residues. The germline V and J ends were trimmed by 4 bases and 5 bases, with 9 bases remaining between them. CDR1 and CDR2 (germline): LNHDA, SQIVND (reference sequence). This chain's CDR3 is CASSTGHYQPQHF. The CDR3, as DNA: TGTGCCAGTAGTACGGGGCATTATCAGCCCCAGCATTTT.

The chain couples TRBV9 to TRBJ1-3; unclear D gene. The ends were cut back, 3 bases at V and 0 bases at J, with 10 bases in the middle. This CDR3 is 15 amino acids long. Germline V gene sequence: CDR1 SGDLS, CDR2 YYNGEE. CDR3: CASSASLPSGNTIYF. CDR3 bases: TGTGCCAGCAGCGCTTCCCTACCCTCTGGAAACACCATATATTTT.

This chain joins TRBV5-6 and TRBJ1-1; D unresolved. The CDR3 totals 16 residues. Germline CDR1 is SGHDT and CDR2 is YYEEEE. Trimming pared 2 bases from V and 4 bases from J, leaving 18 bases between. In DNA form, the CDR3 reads TGTGCCAGCAGCTTTGTTTCGGTGGGGTCAGGCACTGAAGCTTTCTTT. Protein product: CASSFVSVGSGTEAFF.

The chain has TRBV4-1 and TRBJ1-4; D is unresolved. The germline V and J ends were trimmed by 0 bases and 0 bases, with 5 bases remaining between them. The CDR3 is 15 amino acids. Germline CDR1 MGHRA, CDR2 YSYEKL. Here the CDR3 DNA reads TGCGCCAGCAGCCAAGATCAGACAACTAATGAAAAACTGTTTTTT. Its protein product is CASSQDQTTNEKLFF.

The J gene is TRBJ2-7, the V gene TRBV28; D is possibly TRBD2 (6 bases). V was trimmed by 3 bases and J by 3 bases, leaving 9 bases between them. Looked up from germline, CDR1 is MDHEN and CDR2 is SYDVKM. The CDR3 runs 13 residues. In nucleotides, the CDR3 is TGTGCCAGCAGTTTGGGGGGATACTACGAGCAGTACTTC. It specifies CASSLGGYYEQYF.

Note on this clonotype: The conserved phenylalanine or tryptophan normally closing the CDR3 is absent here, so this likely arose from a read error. The CDR3 protein is CASSPTAGTAISNYEQYS. The CDR3 region has the DNA TGTGCCAGCTCACCGACGGCCGGGACCGCGATATCGAACTACGAGCAGTACTCC. The J gene is TRBJ2-7, the V gene TRBV18, with D perhaps given as TRBD1 or TRBD2 (5 bases each). Trimming pared 3 bases from V and 3 bases from J, leaving 24 bases between. Germline V gives CDR1 KGHSH, CDR2 LQKENI. CDR3 length: 18 residues.

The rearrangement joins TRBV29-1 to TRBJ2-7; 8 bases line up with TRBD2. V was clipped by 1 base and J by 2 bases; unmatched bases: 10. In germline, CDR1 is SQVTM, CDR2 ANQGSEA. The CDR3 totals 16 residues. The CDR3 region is CSVEALGAGVTYEQYF. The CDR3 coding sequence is TGCAGCGTTGAAGCCTTAGGAGCGGGAGTGACCTACGAGCAGTACTTC.